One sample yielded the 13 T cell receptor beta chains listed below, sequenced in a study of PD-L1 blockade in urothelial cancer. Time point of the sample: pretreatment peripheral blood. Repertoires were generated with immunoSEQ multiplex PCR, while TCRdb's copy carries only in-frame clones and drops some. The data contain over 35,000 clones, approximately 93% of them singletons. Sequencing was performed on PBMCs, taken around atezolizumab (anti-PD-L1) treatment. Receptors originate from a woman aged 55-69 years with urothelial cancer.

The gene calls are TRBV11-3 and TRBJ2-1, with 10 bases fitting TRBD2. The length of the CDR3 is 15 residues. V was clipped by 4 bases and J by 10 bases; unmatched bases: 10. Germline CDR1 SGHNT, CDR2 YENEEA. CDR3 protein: CASSSHSGRAGEQFF. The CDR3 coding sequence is TGTGCCAGCAGCTCGCACAGCGGGAGGGCCGGGGAGCAGTTCTTC.

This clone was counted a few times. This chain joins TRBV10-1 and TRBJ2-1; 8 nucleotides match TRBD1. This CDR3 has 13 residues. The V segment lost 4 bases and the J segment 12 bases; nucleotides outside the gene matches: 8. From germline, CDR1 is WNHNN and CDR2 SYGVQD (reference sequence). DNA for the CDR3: TGCGCCAGCAGTGGGGGACAGGATCTGGGGCAGTTCTTC. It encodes CASSGGQDLGQFF.

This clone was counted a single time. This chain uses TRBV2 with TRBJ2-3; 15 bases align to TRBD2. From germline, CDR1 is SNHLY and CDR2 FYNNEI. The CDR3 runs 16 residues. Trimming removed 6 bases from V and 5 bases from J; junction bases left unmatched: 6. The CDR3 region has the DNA TGTGCCAGCAGCGGGGGGACTAGCGGGAGGAGAGATACGCAGTATTTT. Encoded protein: CASSGGTSGRRDTQYF.

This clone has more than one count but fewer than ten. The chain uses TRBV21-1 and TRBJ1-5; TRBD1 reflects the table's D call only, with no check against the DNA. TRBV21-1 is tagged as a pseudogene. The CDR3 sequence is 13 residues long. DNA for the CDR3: TGTGCCAGCAGCAAAGCGCAGTCTCAGCCCCAGCATTTT. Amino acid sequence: CASSKAQSQPQHF.

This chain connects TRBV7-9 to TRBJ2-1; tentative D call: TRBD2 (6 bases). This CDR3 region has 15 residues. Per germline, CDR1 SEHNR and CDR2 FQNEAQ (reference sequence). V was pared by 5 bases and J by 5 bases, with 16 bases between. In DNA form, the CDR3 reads TGTGCCAGCAGCCGGGGGTCTAGCGTCGACAATGAGCAGTTCTTC. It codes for CASSRGSSVDNEQFF.

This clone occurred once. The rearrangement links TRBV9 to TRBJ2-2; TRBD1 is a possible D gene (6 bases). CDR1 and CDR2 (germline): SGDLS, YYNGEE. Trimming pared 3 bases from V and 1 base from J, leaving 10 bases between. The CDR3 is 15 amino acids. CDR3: CASSGGQQNTGELFF. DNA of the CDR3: TGTGCCAGCAGCGGCGGACAGCAGAACACCGGGGAGCTGTTTTTT.

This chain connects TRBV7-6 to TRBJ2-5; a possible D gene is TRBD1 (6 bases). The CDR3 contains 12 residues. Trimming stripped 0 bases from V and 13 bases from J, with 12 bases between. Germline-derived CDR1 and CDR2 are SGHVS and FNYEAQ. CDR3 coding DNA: TGTGCCAGCAGCTTAGCGGGACACCGTATGTACTTC. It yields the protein CASSLAGHRMYF.

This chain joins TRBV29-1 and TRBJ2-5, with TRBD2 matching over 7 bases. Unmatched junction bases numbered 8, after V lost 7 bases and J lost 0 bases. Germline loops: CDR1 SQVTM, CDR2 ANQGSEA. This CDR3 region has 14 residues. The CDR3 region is CSADSGPDQETQYF. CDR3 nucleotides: TGCAGCGCGGATAGCGGGCCGGACCAAGAGACCCAGTACTTC.

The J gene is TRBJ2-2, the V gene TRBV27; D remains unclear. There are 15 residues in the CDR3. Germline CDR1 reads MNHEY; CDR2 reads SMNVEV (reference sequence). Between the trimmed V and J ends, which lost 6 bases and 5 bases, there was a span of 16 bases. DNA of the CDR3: TGTGCCAGCAGGACCCCTGGAGTTTGGACCGGGGAGCTGTTTTTT. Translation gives CASRTPGVWTGELFF.

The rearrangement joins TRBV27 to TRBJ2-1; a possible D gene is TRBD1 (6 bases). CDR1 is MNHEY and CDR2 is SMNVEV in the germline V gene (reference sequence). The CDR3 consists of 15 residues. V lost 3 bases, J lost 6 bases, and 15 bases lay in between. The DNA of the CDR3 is TGTGCCAGCAGTTTCGGGTTTCAGGGGTTCAATGAGCAGTTCTTC. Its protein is CASSFGFQGFNEQFF.

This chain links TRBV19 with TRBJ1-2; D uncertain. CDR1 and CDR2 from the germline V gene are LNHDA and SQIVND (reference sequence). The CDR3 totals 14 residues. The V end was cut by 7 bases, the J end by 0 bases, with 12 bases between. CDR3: CASKPTSTNYGYTF. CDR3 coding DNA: TGTGCCAGTAAGCCTACCTCGACTAACTATGGCTACACCTTC. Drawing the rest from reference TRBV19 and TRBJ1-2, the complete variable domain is DGGITQSPKYLFRKEGQNVTLSCEQNLNHDAMYWYRQDPGQGLRLIYYSQIVNDFQKGDIAEGYSVSREKKESFPLTVTSAQKNPTAFYLCASKPTSTNYGYTFGSGTRLTVV.

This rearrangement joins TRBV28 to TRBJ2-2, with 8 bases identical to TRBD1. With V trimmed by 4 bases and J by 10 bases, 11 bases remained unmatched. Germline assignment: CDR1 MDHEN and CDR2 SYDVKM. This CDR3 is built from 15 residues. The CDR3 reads CASSSGQGLRMELFF. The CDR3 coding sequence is TGTGCCAGCAGTTCTGGACAGGGTCTTCGCATGGAGCTGTTTTTT.

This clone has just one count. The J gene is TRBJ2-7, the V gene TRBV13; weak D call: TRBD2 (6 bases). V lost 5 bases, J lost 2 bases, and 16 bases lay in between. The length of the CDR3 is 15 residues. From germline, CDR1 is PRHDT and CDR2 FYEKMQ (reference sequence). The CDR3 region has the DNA TGTGCCAGCAGCGCGGAGGGTGTAGGGACCTACGAGCAGTACTTC. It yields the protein CASSAEGVGTYEQYF.